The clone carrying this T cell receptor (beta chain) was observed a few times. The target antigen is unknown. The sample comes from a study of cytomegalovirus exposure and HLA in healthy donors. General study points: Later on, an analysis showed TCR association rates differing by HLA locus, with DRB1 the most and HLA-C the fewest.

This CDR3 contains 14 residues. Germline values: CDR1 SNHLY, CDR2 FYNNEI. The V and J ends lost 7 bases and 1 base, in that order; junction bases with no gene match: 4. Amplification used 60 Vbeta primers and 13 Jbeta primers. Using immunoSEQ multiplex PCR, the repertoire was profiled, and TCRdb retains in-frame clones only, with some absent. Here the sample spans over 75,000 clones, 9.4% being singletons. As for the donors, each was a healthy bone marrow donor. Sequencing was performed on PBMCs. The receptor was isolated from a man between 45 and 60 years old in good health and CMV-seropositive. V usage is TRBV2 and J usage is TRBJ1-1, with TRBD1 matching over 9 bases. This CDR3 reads CASIQGARNTEAFF. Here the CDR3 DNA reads TGTGCCAGCATACAGGGGGCGAGGAACACTGAAGCTTTCTTT.